This note documents a single T cell receptor beta chain sequence. Its antigen is not identified. Germline V gene data show CDR1 as DFQATT and CDR2 as SNEGSKA (reference sequence). V dropped 6 bases and J dropped 4; count of bases not matched to a gene: 17. The length of the CDR3 is 17 residues. A template switching step contributed a universal primer site, while unique molecular identifiers were present in the cDNA. MiXCR was run by TCRdb on the 5' RACE reads, yielding one entry per CDR3 protein. The sample records around 650,000 distinct CDR3 sequences, about 7% being singletons. The sample originates from a study of identical twins. The study, taken as a whole, reports: Models underpredicted monozygotic twin sharing of out-of-frame TCR alpha. Carriage of fewer insertions was seen in abundant cord blood beta clonotypes, whereas memory repertoires showed none. Surplus twin overlap in beta out-of-frame sequences was less pronounced.

These same records also appear under a second study, on yellow fever vaccine responses in identical twins.

The receptor was isolated from a woman younger than 30 in good health. Sample: PBMCs. The chain has TRBV20-1 and TRBJ1-4, with 7 bases identical to TRBD1. CDR3 bases: TGCAGTGCCACCGGGACAGTCCGAGATCAGGTTAATGAAAAACTGTTTTTT. Its translation is CSATGTVRDQVNEKLFF.